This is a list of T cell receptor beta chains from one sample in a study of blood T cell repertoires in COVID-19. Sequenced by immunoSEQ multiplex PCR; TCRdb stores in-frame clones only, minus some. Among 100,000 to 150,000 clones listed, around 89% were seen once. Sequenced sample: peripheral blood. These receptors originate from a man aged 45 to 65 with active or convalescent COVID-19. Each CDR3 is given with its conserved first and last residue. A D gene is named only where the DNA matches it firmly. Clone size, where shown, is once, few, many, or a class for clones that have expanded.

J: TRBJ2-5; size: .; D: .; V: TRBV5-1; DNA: TGCGCCAGCAGCTTGTGGGACTCACCCGGAGAGACCCAGTACTTC; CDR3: CASSLWDSPGETQYF
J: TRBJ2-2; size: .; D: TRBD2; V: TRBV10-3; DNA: TGTGCCATCAGTGACACTAGCGGGGGGTCCACCGGGGAGCTGTTTTTT; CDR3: CAISDTSGGSTGELFF
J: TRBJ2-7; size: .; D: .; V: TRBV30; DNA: TGTGCCTGGAGTGTTGCTAAGGCAGGGGACGAGCAGTACTTC; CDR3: CAWSVAKAGDEQYF
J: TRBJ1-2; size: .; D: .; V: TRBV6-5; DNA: TGTGCCAGCAGTCAGACAGGTTTTTTTGGCTACACCTTC; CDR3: CASSQTGFFGYTF
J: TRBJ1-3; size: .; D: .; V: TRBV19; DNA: TGTGCCAGTAGTATAGCCCGACTGAGCTCTGGAAACACCATATATTTT; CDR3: CASSIARLSSGNTIYF
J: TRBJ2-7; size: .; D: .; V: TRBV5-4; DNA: TGTGCCAGCAGCCCCGGCGGAGACAGAACTTACGAGCAGTACTTC; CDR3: CASSPGGDRTYEQYF
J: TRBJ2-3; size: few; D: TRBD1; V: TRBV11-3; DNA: TGTGCCAGCAGCCCTCGACAGGGAGCGACAGATACGCAGTATTTT; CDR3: CASSPRQGATDTQYF
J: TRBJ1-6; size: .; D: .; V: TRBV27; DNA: TGTGCCAGCAGTTTAGCCGGGACACGAGATAATTCACCCCTCCACTTT; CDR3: CASSLAGTRDNSPLHF
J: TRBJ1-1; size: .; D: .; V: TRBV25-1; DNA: TGTGCCAGCAGTGAATATAAGGGCAGGGGCACTGAAGCTTTCTTT; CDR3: CASSEYKGRGTEAFF
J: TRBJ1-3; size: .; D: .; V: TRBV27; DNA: TGTGCCAGCAGGAGCCCTGGAAACACCATATATTTT; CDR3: CASRSPGNTIYF
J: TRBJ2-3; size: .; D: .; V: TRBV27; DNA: TGTGCCAGCAGTTTAACTGGCGGGAAACGAACTAGCACAGATACGCAGTATTTT; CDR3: CASSLTGGKRTSTDTQYF
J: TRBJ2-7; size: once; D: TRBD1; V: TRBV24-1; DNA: TGTGCCACCAGTGATTCGGACAGGACCTACGAGCAGTACTTC; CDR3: CATSDSDRTYEQYF
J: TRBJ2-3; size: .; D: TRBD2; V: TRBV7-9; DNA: TGTGCCAGCAGTTTCCGAAGCGGGAGAGGAGATACGCAGTATTTT; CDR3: CASSFRSGRGDTQYF
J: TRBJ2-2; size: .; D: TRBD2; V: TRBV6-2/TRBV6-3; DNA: TGTGCCAGCAGCCTTGGGACTAGAGCCTTTTGGGGCGGGGAGCTGTTTTTT; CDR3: CASSLGTRAFWGGELFF
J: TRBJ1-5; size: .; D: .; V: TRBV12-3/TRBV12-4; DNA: TGTGCCAGCAGCGCAACCCGGGTCAGCCCCCAGCATTTT; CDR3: CASSATRVSPQHF
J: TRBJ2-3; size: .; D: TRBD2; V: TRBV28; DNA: TGTGCCTCCGCCTCAGCGGGGGCGTCCACAGATACGCAGTATTTT; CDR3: CASASAGASTDTQYF
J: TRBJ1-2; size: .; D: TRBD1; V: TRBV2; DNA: TGTGCCAGCAGACGACAGGGTAACTATGGCTACACCTTC; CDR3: CASRRQGNYGYTF
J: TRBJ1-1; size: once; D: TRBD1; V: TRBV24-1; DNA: TGTGCCACCAGTGAAGACGGGACAGGGCGCACTGAAGCTTTCTTT; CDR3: CATSEDGTGRTEAFF
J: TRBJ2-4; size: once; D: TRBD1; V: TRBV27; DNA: TGTGCCAGCAGGACAGGGGTAAACATTCAGTACTTC; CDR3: CASRTGVNIQYF
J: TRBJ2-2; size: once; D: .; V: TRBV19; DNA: TGTGCCAGTAGGCCTCCACCGGGGATCGGTACCGGGGAGCTGTTTTTT; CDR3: CASRPPPGIGTGELFF
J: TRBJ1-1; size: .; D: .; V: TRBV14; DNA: TGTGCCAGCAGCTTGCTCAGCAGGGCGAACACTGAAGCTTTCTTT; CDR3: CASSLLSRANTEAFF
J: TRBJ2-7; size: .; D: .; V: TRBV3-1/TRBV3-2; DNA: TGTGCCAGCAGTCCCATAGGCGGGTACGAGCAGTACTTC; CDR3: CASSPIGGYEQYF
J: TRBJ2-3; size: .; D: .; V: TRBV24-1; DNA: TGTGCCACCAGAAAGAACAGGGACGATACGCAGTATTTT; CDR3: CATRKNRDDTQYF
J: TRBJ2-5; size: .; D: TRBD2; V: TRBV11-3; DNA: TGTGCCAGCAGCTCAGGGCCGACTAGCGGGGTTGAGACCCAGTACTTC; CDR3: CASSSGPTSGVETQYF